A selection of T cell receptor beta chains follows, all from one sample in a study of T cells in Graves' hyperthyroidism and ophthalmopathy. TCRdb re-called the multiplex PCR reads through MiXCR, storing one row per CDR3 protein. Altogether approximately 430,000 distinct CDR3 sequences are present, roughly 15% being singletons, with the ten largest covering less than 15%. Sequencing input: blood. These receptors were obtained from a man aged 18 to 35 with Graves' ophthalmopathy. Both conserved end residues are part of each CDR3. Clone size is stated in some rows and not others, as once, few, many or a class when expanded.

clone size	V gene	CDR3 protein
many	TRBV13	CASSEGTLGGHEQYF
NA	TRBV12-3/TRBV12-4	CASSVGSANTGELFF
many	TRBV5-1	CASTADPRGQSTDTQYF
many	TRBV11-2	CASSPRKTGFVSSYEQYF
many	TRBV3-1	CASSQGSSGRAEQYF
many	TRBV13	CASSQSATQTYEQYF
few	TRBV3-1	CASSLAGGSFTDTQYF
many	TRBV20-1	CSALPGYGYTF
few	TRBV9	CASSVGEVSGELFF
many	TRBV2	CASSQTSGSDTGELFF
many	TRBV10-3	CAISEGLYNSPLHF
NA	TRBV10-3	CAISRDTMNTEAFF
NA	TRBV4-1	CASSQVGSRQPEAFF
few	TRBV7-9	CASSLATPGQGYELFF
many	TRBV3-1	CASRLSGTSTDTQYF
many	TRBV11-2	CASTGLAGAFSYEQYF
many	TRBV5-5	CASARGQDPSSPLHF
few	TRBV19	CASSTGTGGYNEQFF
many	TRBV27	CASRIGPGVGNEQFF
many	TRBV5-1	CASSLEWPLAFF
NA	TRBV14	CASSPFADTQYF
NA	TRBV19	CASSSGQGIQPQHF
NA	TRBV19	CASRGPNTEAFF
NA	TRBV5-1	CASSSGREAYNEQFF
once	TRBV7-2	CASSLANVQETQYF
many	TRBV10-3	CAISGATSGSSYNEQFF
many	TRBV12-3/TRBV12-4	CASSPGRGGGSYNEQFF
NA	TRBV5-5	CASAEMTEAFF
many	TRBV12-3/TRBV12-4	CASRVLQGANTEAFF
many	TRBV7-9	CASGRGVESPLHF
few	TRBV27	CASRRGTIVEELFF
many	TRBV11-2	CASSPRVFGETQYF
many	TRBV29-1	CSVEGTSGASYEQYF
NA	TRBV5-6	CASNDLGGSTEAFF
many	TRBV20-1	CSAGVGAYNEQFF
many	TRBV20-1	CSARFTANEKLFF
many	TRBV6-1	CASSSNRGDYGYTF
NA	TRBV10-3	CAISGDLGAAAGMYNERFF
many	TRBV3-1	CASSGPGAASTDTQYF
many	TRBV5-1	CASSLELDRAAFF
many	TRBV3-1	CASSQFPPGHNGYTF
many	TRBV20-1	CSAFVRDRSYEQYF
many	TRBV12-3/TRBV12-4	CASSLKPGGLGYTF
many	TRBV12-3/TRBV12-4	CASTLGVLSYNEQFF
NA	TRBV2	CASTPGSKNIQYF
few	TRBV7-9	CASSRLSDQPQHF
many	TRBV3-1	CASSPGTSGEQFF
many	TRBV7-2	CASSLGSNTEAFF
many	TRBV3-1	CASSQTDGNTEAFF
many	TRBV6-1	CASKQGGWDGYTF